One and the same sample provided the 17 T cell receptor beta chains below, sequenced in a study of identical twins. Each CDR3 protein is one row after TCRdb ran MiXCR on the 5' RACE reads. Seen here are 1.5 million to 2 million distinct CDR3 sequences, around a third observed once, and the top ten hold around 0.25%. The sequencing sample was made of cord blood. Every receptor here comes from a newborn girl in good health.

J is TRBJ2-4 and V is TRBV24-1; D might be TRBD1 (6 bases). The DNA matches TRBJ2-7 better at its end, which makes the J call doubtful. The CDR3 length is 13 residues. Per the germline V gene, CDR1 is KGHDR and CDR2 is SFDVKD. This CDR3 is CATSDTGQYEQYF. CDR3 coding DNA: TGTGCCACCAGTGACACGGGACAATACGAGCAGTACTTC.

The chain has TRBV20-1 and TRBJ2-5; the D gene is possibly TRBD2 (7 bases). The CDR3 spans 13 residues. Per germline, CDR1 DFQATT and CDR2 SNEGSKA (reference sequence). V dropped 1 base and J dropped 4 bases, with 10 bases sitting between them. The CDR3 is CSARVGGGETQYF. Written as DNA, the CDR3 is TGCAGTGCTAGAGTGGGAGGGGGAGAGACCCAGTACTTC.

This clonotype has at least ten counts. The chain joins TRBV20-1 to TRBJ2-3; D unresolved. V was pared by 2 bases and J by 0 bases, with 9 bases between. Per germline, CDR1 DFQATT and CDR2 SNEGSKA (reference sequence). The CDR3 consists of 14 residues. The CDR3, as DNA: TGCAGTGCTAGACTAATCACTAGCACAGATACGCAGTATTTT. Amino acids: CSARLITSTDTQYF.

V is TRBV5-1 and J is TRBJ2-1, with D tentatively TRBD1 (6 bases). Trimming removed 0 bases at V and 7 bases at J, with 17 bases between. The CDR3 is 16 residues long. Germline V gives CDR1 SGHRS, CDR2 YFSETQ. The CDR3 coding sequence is TGCGCCAGCAGCTTGGCCGGACAGCCCTTCGGGAATGAGCAGTTCTTC. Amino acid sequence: CASSLAGQPFGNEQFF.

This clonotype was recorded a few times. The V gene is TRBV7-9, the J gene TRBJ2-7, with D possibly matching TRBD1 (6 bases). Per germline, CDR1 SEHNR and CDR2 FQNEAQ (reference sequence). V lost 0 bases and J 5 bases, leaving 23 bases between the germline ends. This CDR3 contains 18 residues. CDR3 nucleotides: TGTGCCAGCAGCTTAGCTTATGGGTACAGGGTAAGGGTCCACGAGCAGTACTTC. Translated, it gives CASSLAYGYRVRVHEQYF.

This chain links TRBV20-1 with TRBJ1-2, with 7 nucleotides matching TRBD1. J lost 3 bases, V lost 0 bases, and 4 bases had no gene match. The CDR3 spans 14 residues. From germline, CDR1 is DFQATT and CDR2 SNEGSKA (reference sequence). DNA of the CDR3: TGCAGTGCTAGAGACCTGGACAGGCACTATGGCTACACCTTC. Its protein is CSARDLDRHYGYTF.

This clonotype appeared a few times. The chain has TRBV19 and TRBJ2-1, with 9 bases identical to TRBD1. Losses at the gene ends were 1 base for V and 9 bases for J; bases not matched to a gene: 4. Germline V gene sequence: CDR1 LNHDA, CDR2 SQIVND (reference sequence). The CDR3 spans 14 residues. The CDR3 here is CASSIAGTGIEQFF. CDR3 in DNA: TGTGCCAGTAGTATAGCCGGGACAGGGATTGAGCAGTTCTTC. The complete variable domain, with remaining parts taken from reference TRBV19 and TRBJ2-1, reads DGGITQSPKYLFRKEGQNVTLSCEQNLNHDAMYWYRQDPGQGLRLIYYSQIVNDFQKGDIAEGYSVSREKKESFPLTVTSAQKNPTAFYLCASSIAGTGIEQFFGPGTRLTVL.

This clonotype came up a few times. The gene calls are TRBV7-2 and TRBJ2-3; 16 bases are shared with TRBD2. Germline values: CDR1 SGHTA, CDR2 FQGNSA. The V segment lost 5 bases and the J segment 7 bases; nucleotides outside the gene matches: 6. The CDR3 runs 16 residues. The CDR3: CASSVGTSGGVYTQYF. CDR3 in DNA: TGTGCCAGCAGCGTCGGGACTAGCGGGGGGGTGTATACGCAGTATTTT.

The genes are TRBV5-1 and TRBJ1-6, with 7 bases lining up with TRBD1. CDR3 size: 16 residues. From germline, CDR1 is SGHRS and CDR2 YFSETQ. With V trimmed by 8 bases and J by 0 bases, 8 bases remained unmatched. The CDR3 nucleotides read TGCGCCAGTACACAGGGGTCAAGCTCCTATAATTCACCCCTCCACTTT. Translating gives CASTQGSSSYNSPLHF.

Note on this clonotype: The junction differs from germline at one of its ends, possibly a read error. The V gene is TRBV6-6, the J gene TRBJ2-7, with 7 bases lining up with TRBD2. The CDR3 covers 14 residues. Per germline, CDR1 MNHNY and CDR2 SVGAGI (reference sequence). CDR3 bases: TGTGCTAGCAGCCTCCGGACTAGTCCCTACGAGCAGTACTTC. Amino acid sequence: CASSLRTSPYEQYF.

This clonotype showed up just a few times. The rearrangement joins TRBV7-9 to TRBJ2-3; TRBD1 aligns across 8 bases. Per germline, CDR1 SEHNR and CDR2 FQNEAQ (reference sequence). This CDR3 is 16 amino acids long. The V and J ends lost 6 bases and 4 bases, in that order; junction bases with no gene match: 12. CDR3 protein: CASRPLIRGLADTQYF. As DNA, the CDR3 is TGTGCCAGCAGGCCGCTAATCAGGGGGCTAGCAGATACGCAGTATTTT. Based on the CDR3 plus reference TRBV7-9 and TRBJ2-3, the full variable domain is DTGVSQNPRHKITKRGQNVTFRCDPISEHNRLYWYRQTLGQGPEFLTYFQNEAQLEKSRLLSDRFSAERPKGSFSTLEIQRTEQGDSAMYLCASRPLIRGLADTQYFGPGTRLTVL.

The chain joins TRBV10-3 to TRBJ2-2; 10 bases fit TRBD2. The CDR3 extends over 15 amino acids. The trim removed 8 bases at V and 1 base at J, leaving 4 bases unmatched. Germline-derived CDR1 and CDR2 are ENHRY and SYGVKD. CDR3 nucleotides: TGTGCCATCCGAACTAGCGGGGTGAACACCGGGGAGCTGTTTTTT. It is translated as CAIRTSGVNTGELFF.

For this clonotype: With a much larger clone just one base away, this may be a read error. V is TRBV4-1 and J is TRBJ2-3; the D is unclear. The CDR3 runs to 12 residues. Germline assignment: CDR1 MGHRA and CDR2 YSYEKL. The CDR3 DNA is TGCGTCAGCAGTCATATCCAGGATACGCAGTATTTT. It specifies CVSSHIQDTQYF.

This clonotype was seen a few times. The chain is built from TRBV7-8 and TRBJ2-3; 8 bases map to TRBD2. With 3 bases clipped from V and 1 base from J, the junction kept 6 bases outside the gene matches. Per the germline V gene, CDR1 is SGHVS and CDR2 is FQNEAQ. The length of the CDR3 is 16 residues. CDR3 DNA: TGTGCCAGCAGCTTGACAGCGGGAGTGGGCACAGATACGCAGTATTTT. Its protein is CASSLTAGVGTDTQYF. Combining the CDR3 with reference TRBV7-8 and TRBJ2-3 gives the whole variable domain GAGVSQSPRYKVAKRGQDVALRCDPISGHVSLFWYQQALGQGPEFLTYFQNEAQLDKSGLPSDRFFAERPEGSVSTLKIQRTQQEDSAVYLCASSLTAGVGTDTQYFGPGTRLTVL.

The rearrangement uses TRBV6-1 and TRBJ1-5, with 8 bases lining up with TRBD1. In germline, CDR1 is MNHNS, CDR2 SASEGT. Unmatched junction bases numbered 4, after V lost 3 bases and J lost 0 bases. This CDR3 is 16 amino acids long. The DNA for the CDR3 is TGTGCCAGCAGTGACGGACAGGGCTATAGCAATCAGCCCCAGCATTTT. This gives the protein CASSDGQGYSNQPQHF.

The CDR3 protein is CASSYPMVTGGLEKLFF. CDR3 coding DNA: TGTGCCAGCAGTTACCCGATGGTGACAGGGGGCCTTGAAAAACTGTTTTTT. The gene calls are TRBV6-6 and TRBJ1-4; 10 bases fit TRBD1. CDR3 length equals 17 residues. Germline V gene lookup returns CDR1 MNHNY and CDR2 SVGAGI (reference sequence). The J segment lost 7 bases and the V segment lost 2 bases, leaving 10 bases of the junction unmatched.

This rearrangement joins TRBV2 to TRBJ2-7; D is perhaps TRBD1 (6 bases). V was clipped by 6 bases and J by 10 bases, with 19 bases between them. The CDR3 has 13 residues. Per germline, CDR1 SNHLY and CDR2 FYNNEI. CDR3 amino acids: CASSLQGTEPQYF. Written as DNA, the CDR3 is TGTGCCAGCAGCCTACAGGGTACAGAACCCCAGTACTTC.